What follows are 7 T cell receptor beta chains derived from one specimen sequenced in a study of blood T cell repertoires in COVID-19. The protocol was immunoSEQ multiplex PCR, while the TCRdb copy is restricted to in-frame clones and leaves out a portion. The profile shows some 220,000 clones, around 81% of them singletons. The specimen was peripheral blood. These receptor sequences come from a human donor in a cohort sampled during active COVID-19.

The chain uses TRBV7-6 and TRBJ1-5; 10 bases agree with TRBD1. Trimming removed 1 base from V and 4 bases from J; junction bases left unmatched: 1. The CDR3 runs to 15 residues. Germline values: CDR1 SGHVS, CDR2 FNYEAQ. In DNA, the CDR3 is TGTGCCAGCAGCTTAGGACAGGGGGCTAATCAGCCCCAGCATTTT. This gives the protein CASSLGQGANQPQHF.

The V and J genes are TRBV4-1 and TRBJ1-5; the D is unclear. Looked up from germline, CDR1 is MGHRA and CDR2 is YSYEKL. With 2 bases removed from V and 3 bases from J, the gap between germline ends came to 11 bases. The CDR3 consists of 15 residues. The DNA for the CDR3 is TGCGCCAGCAGCCAACAAGGACTGTACAATCAGCCCCAGCATTTT. It specifies CASSQQGLYNQPQHF.

The rearrangement uses TRBV27 and TRBJ2-2, with D possibly TRBD2 on 5 matching bases. The V end lost 7 bases, the J end lost 6 bases, and 15 bases lay between the germline ends. The germline V gene has CDR1 MNHEY and CDR2 SMNVEV (reference sequence). The CDR3 spans 14 residues. DNA of the CDR3: TGTGCCAGCACCTTCGCGCGGGTATCCGGGGAGCTGTTTTTT. Translation: CASTFARVSGELFF.

The gene calls are TRBV28 and TRBJ2-3; 9 nucleotides align to TRBD2. CDR1 MDHEN and CDR2 SYDVKM come from the germline V gene. V was pared by 6 bases and J by 0 bases, with 16 bases of the junction left unmatched. CDR3 length: 19 amino acids. CDR3 region: CASSRLALETSGSTDTQYF. The CDR3 coding sequence is TGTGCCAGCAGCCGACTGGCCCTAGAAACTAGCGGGAGCACAGATACGCAGTATTTT.

The chain uses TRBV18 and TRBJ1-1, with a weak D call TRBD1 (6 bases). V was shortened by 3 bases and J by 3 bases, with 11 bases between the two germline ends. CDR1 is KGHSH, CDR2 LQKENI, per germline. CDR3 length: 14 residues. Here the CDR3 reads CASSPGRGDTEAFF. As DNA, the CDR3 is TGTGCCAGCTCACCGGGCAGGGGAGACACTGAAGCTTTCTTT.

This clone was seen only once. This rearrangement joins TRBV5-1 to TRBJ2-1; 14 bases line up with TRBD2. The CDR3 totals 15 residues. V trimming: 4 bases; J trimming: 13 bases; junction bases outside the gene matches: 10. Per the germline V gene, CDR1 is SGHRS and CDR2 is YFSETQ. CDR3 amino acids: CASSPGTSGGPRQFF. For the CDR3, the DNA is TGCGCCAGCAGCCCGGGGACTAGCGGGGGCCCAAGACAGTTCTTC.

The V call is TRBV2, the J call TRBJ1-6, with D perhaps TRBD1 (5 bases). V dropped 2 bases and J dropped 5 bases, with 13 bases sitting between them. The CDR3 has 16 residues. In germline, CDR1 is SNHLY, CDR2 FYNNEI. CDR3 region: CASSESVTGNNSPLHF. The CDR3 nucleotides read TGTGCCAGCAGTGAATCTGTTACAGGAAATAATTCACCCCTCCACTTT.